This is a list of T cell receptor beta chains from one sample in a study of T-cell memory formation after mild COVID-19. A single record per CDR3 protein comes from TCRdb applying MiXCR to the 5' RACE reads. The profile shows some 330,000 distinct CDR3 sequences, around 21% of them singletons. Input material: PBMCs or a T cell subset sorted from them (not recorded which). The source of these receptors is an adult woman who had mild COVID-19 (a few samples of this study predate the infection). Cell type and time point are not known. CDR3s include the opening cysteine and the closing phenylalanine or tryptophan. D genes are given only for firm matches. Expanded clones get a size class; other rows say once, few or many, or leave the size out.

abundance,d_gene,v_gene,j_gene,CDR3nt,CDR3aa
few,.,TRBV5-1,TRBJ1-1,TGCGCCAGCAGCTTAAAACAGGGGAACACTGAAGCTTTCTTT,CASSLKQGNTEAFF
few,.,TRBV10-3,TRBJ2-5,TGTGCCATCGGGAGCGTAGAGAAAGAGACCCAGTACTTC,CAIGSVEKETQYF
.,.,TRBV30,TRBJ2-7,TGTGCCTGGATTCCCACGGGCGTATCAACCTACGAGCAGTACTTC,CAWIPTGVSTYEQYF
few,TRBD2,TRBV20-1,TRBJ2-5,TGCAGTGCTAGAAAGGGACTAAATCAAGAGACCCAGTACTTC,CSARKGLNQETQYF
.,.,TRBV4-3,TRBJ1-4,TGCGCCAGCAGCCAAACCCCCGGTGGGGCTAAGAGGGAAAAACTGTTTTTT,CASSQTPGGAKREKLFF
.,.,TRBV5-1,TRBJ2-7,TGCGCCAGCAGCTCCGAGGGGTATTACGAGCAGTACTTC,CASSSEGYYEQYF
.,TRBD1,TRBV3-1,TRBJ1-6,TGTGCCAGCAGCTACGGGCAGGGGGCTTCTTCACCCCTCCACTTT,CASSYGQGASSPLHF
.,TRBD2,TRBV4-2,TRBJ2-3,TGTGCCAGCAGCTCCCACCAGCGGGAGACAGATACGCAGTATTTT,CASSSHQRETDTQYF
few,TRBD1,TRBV7-9,TRBJ2-7,TGTGCCAGCAGCGACTCCGGGACAGGGGGCAAGGACTCCTACGAGCAGTACTTC,CASSDSGTGGKDSYEQYF
.,.,TRBV12-3/TRBV12-4,TRBJ1-1,TGTGCCAGCAGTTTAGGAGGGTATGAAGCTTTCTTT,CASSLGGYEAFF
once,TRBD2,TRBV7-6,TRBJ2-3,TGTGCCAGCAGCTCCCCTAGCGGGAAGGAACATACAGATACGCAGTATTTT,CASSSPSGKEHTDTQYF
few,.,TRBV5-5,TRBJ1-4,TGTGCCAGCAGCCTTATCCCTAATGAAAAACTGTTTTTT,CASSLIPNEKLFF
.,TRBD2,TRBV7-3,TRBJ2-3,TGTGCCAGCAGCTCCCAGCCGGCGCTAGCGGGAGGAACAGATACGCAGTATTTT,CASSSQPALAGGTDTQYF
.,.,TRBV6-2/TRBV6-3,TRBJ2-5,TGTGCCAGCAGTTACTCGATAAGGCAAGAGACCCAGTACTTC,CASSYSIRQETQYF
.,TRBD1,TRBV15,TRBJ2-7,TGTGCCACCAGCAGAGACGGGACAGGGGATGACGAGCAGTACTTC,CATSRDGTGDDEQYF
.,.,TRBV12-3/TRBV12-4,TRBJ1-1,TGTGCCAGCGAGGGGTACTCTGAAGCTTTCTTT,CASEGYSEAFF
many,.,TRBV11-2,TRBJ2-2,TGTGCCAGCAGAACTTTGTCCGGGGAGCTGTTTTTT,CASRTLSGELFF
few,.,TRBV24-1,TRBJ2-4,TGTGCCACCAGTGATGGCCCCCCGCAGCACAATGTTCAGTACTTC,CATSDGPPQHNVQYF
.,.,TRBV11-2,TRBJ2-7,TGTGCCAGCAGCTTAGTGGTCACCGGGTACGAGCAGTACTTC,CASSLVVTGYEQYF
.,TRBD1,TRBV6-1,TRBJ1-6,TGTGCCAGCCGAAGGGGAGCAGGGGGCGATTCACCCCTCCACTTT,CASRRGAGGDSPLHF
.,.,TRBV19,TRBJ2-1,TGTGCCAGTAGTGGGTCTGGCGGGGGCATTTTAGCCTACAATGAGCAGTTCTTC,CASSGSGGGILAYNEQFF
.,.,TRBV12-3/TRBV12-4,TRBJ2-7,TGTGCCAGCAGTCCCTCCAGGGCTATAGGCGACGAGCAGTACTTC,CASSPSRAIGDEQYF
few,.,TRBV13,TRBJ1-1,TGTGCCAGCAGCCAATTGGGGGTAGTCCACACTGAAGCTTTCTTT,CASSQLGVVHTEAFF
few,TRBD1,TRBV5-5,TRBJ2-1,TGTGCCAGCAGCTTGGGAACAGGGGGTCCGGACGTGCGGTTCTTC,CASSLGTGGPDVRFF
many,.,TRBV3-1,TRBJ1-4,TGTGCCAGCAGCCAGGCATTTAATGAAAAACTGTTTTTT,CASSQAFNEKLFF
many,.,TRBV7-8,TRBJ2-1,TGTGCCAGCAGCTTAAAGGAGTCAGGACCCTACAATGAGCAGTTCTTC,CASSLKESGPYNEQFF
.,.,TRBV6-1,TRBJ1-1,TGTGCCAGCAGTGTTGACAAGAACACTGAAGCTTTCTTT,CASSVDKNTEAFF
.,TRBD2,TRBV11-2,TRBJ2-1,TGTGCCAGCAGCTACGGGGGGGCTGGGAATGAGCAGTTCTTC,CASSYGGAGNEQFF
.,TRBD1,TRBV27,TRBJ1-2,TGTGCCAGCAGTACGAGGGACAGGGAGGGAAACTATGGCTACACCTTC,CASSTRDREGNYGYTF
few,.,TRBV7-9,TRBJ2-2,TGTGCCAGCAGCTTATGGTCCACCGGGGAGCTGTTTTTT,CASSLWSTGELFF
.,.,TRBV4-3,TRBJ2-3,TGCGCCAGCAGCCAAGATCTGAGCGGACGCACAGATACGCAGTATTTT,CASSQDLSGRTDTQYF
few,.,TRBV12-3/TRBV12-4,TRBJ2-7,TGTGCCAGCAGTGCACAGGGGGGGTCCTACGAGCAGTACTTC,CASSAQGGSYEQYF